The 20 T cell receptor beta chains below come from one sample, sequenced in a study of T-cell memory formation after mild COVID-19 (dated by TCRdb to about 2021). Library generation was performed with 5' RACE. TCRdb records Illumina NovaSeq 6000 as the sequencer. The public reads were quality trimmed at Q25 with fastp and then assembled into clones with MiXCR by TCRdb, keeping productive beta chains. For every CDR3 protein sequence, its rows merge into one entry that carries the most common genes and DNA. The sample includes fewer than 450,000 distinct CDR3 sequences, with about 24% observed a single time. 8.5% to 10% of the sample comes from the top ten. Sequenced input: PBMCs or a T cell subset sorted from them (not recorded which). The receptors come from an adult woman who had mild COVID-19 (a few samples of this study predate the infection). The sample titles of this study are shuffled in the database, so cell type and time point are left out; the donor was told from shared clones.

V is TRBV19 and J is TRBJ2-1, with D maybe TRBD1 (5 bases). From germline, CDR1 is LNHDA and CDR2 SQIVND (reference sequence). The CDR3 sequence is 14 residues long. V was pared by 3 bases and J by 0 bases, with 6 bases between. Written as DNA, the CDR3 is TGTGCCAGTAGTATTAGGGGCTCCTACAATGAGCAGTTCTTC. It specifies CASSIRGSYNEQFF.

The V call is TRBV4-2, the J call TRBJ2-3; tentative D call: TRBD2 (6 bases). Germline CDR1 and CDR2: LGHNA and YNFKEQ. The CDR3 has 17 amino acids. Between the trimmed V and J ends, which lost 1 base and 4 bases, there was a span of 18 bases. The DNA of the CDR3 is TGTGCCAGCAGCCAAGTTGGCGCGGGAAATGGGGCAGATACGCAGTATTTT. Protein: CASSQVGAGNGADTQYF.

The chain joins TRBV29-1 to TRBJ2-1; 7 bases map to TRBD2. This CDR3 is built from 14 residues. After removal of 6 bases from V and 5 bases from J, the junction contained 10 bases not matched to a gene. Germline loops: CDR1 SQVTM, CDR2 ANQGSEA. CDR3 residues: CSVSRGGGHNEQFF. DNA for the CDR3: TGCAGCGTGAGTCGCGGGGGTGGGCACAATGAGCAGTTCTTC.

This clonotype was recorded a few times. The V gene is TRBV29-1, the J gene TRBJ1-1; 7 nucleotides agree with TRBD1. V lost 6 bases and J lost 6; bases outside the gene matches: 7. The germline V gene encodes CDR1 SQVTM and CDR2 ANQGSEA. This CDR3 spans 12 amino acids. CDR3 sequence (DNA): TGCAGCGTGGGGACAGTGAGCGCTGAAGCTTTCTTT. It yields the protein CSVGTVSAEAFF.

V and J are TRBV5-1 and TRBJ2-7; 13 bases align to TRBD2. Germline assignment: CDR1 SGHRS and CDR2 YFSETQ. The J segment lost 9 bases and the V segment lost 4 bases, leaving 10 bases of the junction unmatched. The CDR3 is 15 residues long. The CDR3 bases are TGCGCCAGCAGCGGAGGGACTAGCGGGACCCTTGTGCAGTACTTC. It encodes CASSGGTSGTLVQYF. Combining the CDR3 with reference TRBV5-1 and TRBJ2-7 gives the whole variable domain KAGVTQTPRYLIKTRGQQVTLSCSPISGHRSVSWYQQTPGQGLQFLFEYFSETQRNKGNFPGRFSGRQFSNSRSEMNVSTLELGDSALYLCASSGGTSGTLVQYFGPGTRLTVT.

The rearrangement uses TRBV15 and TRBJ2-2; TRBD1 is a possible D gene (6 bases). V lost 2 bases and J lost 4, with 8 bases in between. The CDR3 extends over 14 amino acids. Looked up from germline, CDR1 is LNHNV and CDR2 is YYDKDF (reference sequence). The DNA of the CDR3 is TGTGCCACCAGCAGACAGGGGACCACCGGGGAGCTGTTTTTT. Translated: CATSRQGTTGELFF.

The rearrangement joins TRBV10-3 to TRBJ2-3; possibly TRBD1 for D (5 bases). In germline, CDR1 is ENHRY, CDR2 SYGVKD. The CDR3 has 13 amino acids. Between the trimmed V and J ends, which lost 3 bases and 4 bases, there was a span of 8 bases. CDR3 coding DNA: TGTGCCATCAGTGACCAGGGCGCAGATACGCAGTATTTT. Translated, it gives CAISDQGADTQYF.

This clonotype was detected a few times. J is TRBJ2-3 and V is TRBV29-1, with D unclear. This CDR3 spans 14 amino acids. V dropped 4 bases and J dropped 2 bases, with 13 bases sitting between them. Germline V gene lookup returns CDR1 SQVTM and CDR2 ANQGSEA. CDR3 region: CSVGRNSITDTQYF. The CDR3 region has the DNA TGCAGCGTTGGACGGAATTCCATCACAGATACGCAGTATTTT.

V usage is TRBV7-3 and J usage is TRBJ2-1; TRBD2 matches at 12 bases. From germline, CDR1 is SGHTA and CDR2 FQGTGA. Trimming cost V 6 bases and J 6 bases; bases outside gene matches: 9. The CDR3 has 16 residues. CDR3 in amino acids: CASRLAGGPPGNEQFF. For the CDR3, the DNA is TGTGCCAGCAGACTAGCGGGGGGCCCCCCCGGCAATGAGCAGTTCTTC. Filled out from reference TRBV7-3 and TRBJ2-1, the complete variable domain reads GAGVSQTPSNKVTEKGKYVELRCDPISGHTALYWYRQSLGQGPEFLIYFQGTGAADDSGLPNDRFFAVRPEGSVSTLKIQRTERGDSAVYLCASRLAGGPPGNEQFFGPGTRLTVL.

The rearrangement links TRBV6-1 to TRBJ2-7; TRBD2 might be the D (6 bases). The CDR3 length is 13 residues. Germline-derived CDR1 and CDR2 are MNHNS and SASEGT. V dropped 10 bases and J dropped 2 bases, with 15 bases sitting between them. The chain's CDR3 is CAIRTGVAYEQYF. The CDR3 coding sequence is TGTGCCATCCGAACGGGGGTAGCCTACGAGCAGTACTTC.

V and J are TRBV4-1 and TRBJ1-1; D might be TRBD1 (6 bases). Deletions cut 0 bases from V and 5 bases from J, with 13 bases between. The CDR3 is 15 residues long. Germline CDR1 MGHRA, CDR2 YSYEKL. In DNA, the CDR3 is TGCGCCAGCAGCCAAGACGGGGGCGGAGGGACTGAAGCTTTCTTT. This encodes CASSQDGGGGTEAFF.

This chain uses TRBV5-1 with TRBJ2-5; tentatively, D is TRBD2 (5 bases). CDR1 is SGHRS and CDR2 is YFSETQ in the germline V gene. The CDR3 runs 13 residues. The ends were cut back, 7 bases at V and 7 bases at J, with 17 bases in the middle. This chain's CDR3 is CASLPTDEGTQYF. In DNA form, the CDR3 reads TGCGCCAGCCTCCCCACTGACGAGGGGACCCAGTACTTC.

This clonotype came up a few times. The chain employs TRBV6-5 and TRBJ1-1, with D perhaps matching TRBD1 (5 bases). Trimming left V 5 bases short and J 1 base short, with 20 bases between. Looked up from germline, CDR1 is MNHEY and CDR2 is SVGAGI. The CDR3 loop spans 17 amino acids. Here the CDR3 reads CASSNPAGTGRNTEAFF. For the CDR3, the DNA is TGTGCCAGCAGTAACCCTGCCGGGACGGGTAGGAACACTGAAGCTTTCTTT.

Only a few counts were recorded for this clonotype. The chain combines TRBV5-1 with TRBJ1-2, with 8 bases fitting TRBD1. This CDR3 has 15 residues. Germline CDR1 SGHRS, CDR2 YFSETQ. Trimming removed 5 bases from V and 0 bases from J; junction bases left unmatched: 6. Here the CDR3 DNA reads TGCGCCAGCAGACTGGACAGGGCCGCTAACTATGGCTACACCTTC. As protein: CASRLDRAANYGYTF.

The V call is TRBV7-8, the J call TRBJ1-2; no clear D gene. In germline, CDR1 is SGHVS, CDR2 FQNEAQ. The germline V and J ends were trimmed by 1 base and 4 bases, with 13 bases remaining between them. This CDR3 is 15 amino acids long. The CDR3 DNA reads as TGTGCCAGCAGCTTAGTCCCTTCGACGGTCTATGGCTACACCTTC. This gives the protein CASSLVPSTVYGYTF.

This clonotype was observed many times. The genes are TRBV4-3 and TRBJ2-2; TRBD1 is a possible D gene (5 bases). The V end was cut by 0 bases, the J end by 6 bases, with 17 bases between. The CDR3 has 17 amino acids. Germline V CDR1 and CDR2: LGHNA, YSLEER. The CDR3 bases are TGCGCCAGCAGCCAAGAAATTCGGGCATGGGGCCCCGGGGAGCTGTTTTTT. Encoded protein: CASSQEIRAWGPGELFF.

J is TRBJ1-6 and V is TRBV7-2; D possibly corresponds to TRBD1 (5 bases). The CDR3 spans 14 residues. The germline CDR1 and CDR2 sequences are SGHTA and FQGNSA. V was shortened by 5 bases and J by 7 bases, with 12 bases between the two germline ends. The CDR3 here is CASSPEAGNSPLHF. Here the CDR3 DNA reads TGTGCCAGCAGCCCAGAGGCAGGGAATTCACCCCTCCACTTT. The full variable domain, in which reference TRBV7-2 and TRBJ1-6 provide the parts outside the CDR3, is GAGVSQSPSNKVTEKGKDVELRCDPISGHTALYWYRQSLGQGLEFLIYFQGNSAPDKSGLPSDRFSAERTGGSVSTLTIQRTQQEDSAVYLCASSPEAGNSPLHFGNGTRLTVT.

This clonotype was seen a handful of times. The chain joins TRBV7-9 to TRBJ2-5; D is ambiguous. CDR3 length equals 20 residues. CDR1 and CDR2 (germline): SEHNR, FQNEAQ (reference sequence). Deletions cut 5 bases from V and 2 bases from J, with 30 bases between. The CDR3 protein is CASSPLLGPHLRQTQETQYF. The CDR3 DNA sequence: TGTGCCAGCAGCCCCCTATTAGGACCACACCTAAGACAAACACAAGAGACCCAGTACTTC.

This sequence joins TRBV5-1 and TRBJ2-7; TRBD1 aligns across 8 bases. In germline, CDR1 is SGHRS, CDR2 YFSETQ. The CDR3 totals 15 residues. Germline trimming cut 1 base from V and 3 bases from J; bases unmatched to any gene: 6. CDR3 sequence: CASSLYPGGSYEQYF. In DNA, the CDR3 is TGCGCCAGCAGCTTGTACCCAGGGGGCAGCTACGAGCAGTACTTC.

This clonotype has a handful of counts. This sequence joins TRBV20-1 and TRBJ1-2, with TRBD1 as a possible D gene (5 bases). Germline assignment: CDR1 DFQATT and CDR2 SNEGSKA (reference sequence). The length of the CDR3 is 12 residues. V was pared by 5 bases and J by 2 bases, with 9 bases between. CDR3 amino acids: CSARRANYGYTF. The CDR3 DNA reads TGCAGTGCTCGCAGGGCAAACTATGGCTACACCTTC.